Below, 28 T cell receptor beta chains from the same sample are listed, as sequenced in a study of OX40 agonist ivuxolimab in advanced cancers. Method: immunoSEQ multiplex PCR; TCRdb's copy keeps in-frame clones and lacks some. The table records 20,000 to 30,000 clones, 86% of them present only once. The source was CD4+ or CD8+ T cells sorted from blood, collected in a trial of the OX40 agonist ivuxolimab. The receptor set was obtained from an adult with an advanced solid tumor such as melanoma, head and neck, liver or kidney cancer.

The chain carries TRBV7-3 and TRBJ1-1, with D possibly matching TRBD1 (6 bases). The germline V gene has CDR1 SGHTA and CDR2 FQGTGA. The CDR3 extends over 17 amino acids. V was shortened by 4 bases and J by 1 base, with 19 bases between the two germline ends. CDR3 nucleotide sequence: TGTGCCAGCAGCTCCCACGGGGGCGGGGGAGGGAACACTGAAGCTTTCTTT. It yields the protein CASSSHGGGGGNTEAFF.

The J gene is TRBJ2-7, the V gene TRBV19; D may correspond to TRBD1 or TRBD2 (7 bases each). Trimming took 3 bases from V and 4 from J, leaving 22 bases between them. CDR3 size: 17 residues. Germline V gives CDR1 LNHDA, CDR2 SQIVND (reference sequence). The CDR3 DNA follows: TGTGCCAGTAGTATTCGGGGAGGGGACAGCCGCTATTACGAGCAGTACTTC. It translates to CASSIRGGDSRYYEQYF.

The V gene is TRBV19, the J gene TRBJ2-7; 8 bases agree with TRBD1. Germline CDR1 LNHDA, CDR2 SQIVND (reference sequence). With 5 bases clipped from V and 5 bases from J, the junction kept 17 bases outside the gene matches. CDR3 length equals 17 residues. For the CDR3, the DNA is TGTGCCAGTAGTCCCAAAGGGGGAAACCACAGGGGGGACGAGCAGTACTTC. Translated, it gives CASSPKGGNHRGDEQYF. Combining the CDR3 with reference TRBV19 and TRBJ2-7 gives the whole variable domain DGGITQSPKYLFRKEGQNVTLSCEQNLNHDAMYWYRQDPGQGLRLIYYSQIVNDFQKGDIAEGYSVSREKKESFPLTVTSAQKNPTAFYLCASSPKGGNHRGDEQYFGPGTRLTVT.

The chain uses TRBV11-2 and TRBJ2-7; 11 nucleotides align to TRBD2. This CDR3 contains 15 residues. V gave up 1 base and J gave up 6 bases; unmatched junction bases: 5. The germline gives CDR1 SGHAT, CDR2 FQNNGV. The CDR3 loop is CASSLALAGGPEQYF. CDR3 bases: TGTGCCAGCAGCTTAGCCCTAGCGGGGGGCCCCGAGCAGTACTTC.

This CDR3 reads CASSEGLEQDRLIYEQYF. The DNA of the CDR3 is TGTGCCAGCAGTGAGGGCTTAGAACAGGACAGGCTGATATACGAGCAGTACTTC. J is TRBJ2-7 and V is TRBV6-1; 7 bases match TRBD1. This CDR3 region has 18 residues. The V segment lost 3 bases and the J segment 4 bases; nucleotides outside the gene matches: 18. Looked up from germline, CDR1 is MNHNS and CDR2 is SASEGT.

This sequence joins TRBV6-1 and TRBJ1-1, with unresolved D. The CDR3 totals 14 residues. Germline V lookup: CDR1 MNHNS, CDR2 SASEGT. Trimming stripped 5 bases from V and 1 base from J, with 11 bases between. Here the CDR3 reads CASSPRTGNTEAFF. The CDR3 coding sequence is TGTGCCAGCAGTCCGCGGACGGGGAACACTGAAGCTTTCTTT.

The rearrangement joins TRBV2 to TRBJ1-3, with D possibly TRBD1 on 6 matching bases. Germline CDR1 reads SNHLY; CDR2 reads FYNNEI. V lost 5 bases, J lost 1 base, and 15 bases lay in between. The CDR3 totals 16 residues. DNA of the CDR3: TGTGCCAGCAGTCCTGACCCCAGGGGTTCTGGAAACACCATATATTTT. As protein: CASSPDPRGSGNTIYF.

The rearrangement joins TRBV13 to TRBJ2-1; D is perhaps TRBD1 or TRBD2 (5 bases each). Germline CDR1 reads PRHDT; CDR2 reads FYEKMQ (reference sequence). Between the trimmed V and J ends, which lost 5 bases and 6 bases, there was a span of 14 bases. The length of the CDR3 is 14 residues. The CDR3 here is CASSRGLRVNEQFF. CDR3 coding DNA: TGTGCCAGCAGCCGGGGCTTAAGGGTCAATGAGCAGTTCTTC.

This clone occurred a few times. The rearrangement joins TRBV19 to TRBJ1-2; D possibly corresponds to TRBD1 (5 bases). From germline, CDR1 is LNHDA and CDR2 SQIVND (reference sequence). This CDR3 has 11 amino acids. V lost 10 bases to trimming and J lost 4 bases, with 10 bases between them. The CDR3, as DNA: TGTGCCACGCGGCAGGGCTATGGCTACACCTTC. Translated: CATRQGYGYTF.

This rearrangement joins TRBV7-9 to TRBJ1-4; D is possibly TRBD1 (5 bases). The CDR3 extends over 15 amino acids. V shed 4 bases and J shed 0 bases, with 9 bases lying between them. Germline assignment: CDR1 SEHNR and CDR2 FQNEAQ (reference sequence). The CDR3: CASSWTTATNEKLFF. As DNA, the CDR3 is TGTGCCAGCAGCTGGACAACCGCAACTAATGAAAAACTGTTTTTT.

V usage is TRBV29-1 and J usage is TRBJ2-1; D uncertain. In germline, CDR1 is SQVTM, CDR2 ANQGSEA. V was shortened by 1 base and J by 3 bases, with 4 bases between the two germline ends. The CDR3 length is 12 residues. CDR3 coding DNA: TGCAGCGTTGAAGGTGGCTACAATGAGCAGTTCTTC. It codes for CSVEGGYNEQFF.

This clone was counted a few times. The rearrangement links TRBV5-8 to TRBJ2-1; TRBD2 matches 13 bases. This CDR3 contains 19 residues. Germline values: CDR1 SGHTS, CDR2 YDEGEE. Trimming took 4 bases from V and 2 from J; bases not matched to a gene: 12. CDR3 protein: CASSQPGQGLAGPYNEQFF. The CDR3, as DNA: TGTGCCAGCAGCCAACCGGGACAGGGACTAGCGGGACCCTACAATGAGCAGTTCTTC.

The chain employs TRBV9 and TRBJ2-7, with a weak D call TRBD2 (6 bases). Trimming left V 0 bases short and J 4 bases short, with 26 bases between. Germline CDR1 reads SGDLS; CDR2 reads YYNGEE. The CDR3 consists of 19 residues. The CDR3 region is CASSVGGASLGGTGYEQYF. CDR3 DNA sequence: TGTGCCAGCAGCGTAGGAGGGGCCTCCCTAGGTGGGACTGGTTACGAGCAGTACTTC.

A few counts support this clone. The V gene is TRBV30, the J gene TRBJ2-2; TRBD1 might be the D (6 bases). The CDR3 consists of 14 residues. V was clipped by 5 bases and J by 4 bases, with 14 bases between them. Germline V gives CDR1 GTSNPN, CDR2 SVGIG (reference sequence). The CDR3 DNA reads as TGTGCCTGGTCGGTGGGGGCTATCACCGGGGAGCTGTTTTTT. It encodes CAWSVGAITGELFF.

The chain has TRBV27 and TRBJ1-5; the D gene is possibly TRBD1 (5 bases). In germline, CDR1 is MNHEY, CDR2 SMNVEV (reference sequence). The CDR3 is 14 residues long. The ends were cut back, 4 bases at V and 1 base at J, with 8 bases in the middle. As DNA, the CDR3 is TGTGCCAGCAGTTCAGGGAAAAGCAATCAGCCCCAGCATTTT. Its translation: CASSSGKSNQPQHF.

This chain uses TRBV6-4 with TRBJ2-2, with 7 bases fitting TRBD2. Per germline, CDR1 MRHNA and CDR2 SNTAGT. With 5 bases clipped from V and 1 base from J, the junction kept 1 base outside the gene matches. This CDR3 is built from 14 residues. The CDR3 region is CASSKRENTGELFF. The CDR3 nucleotides are TGTGCCAGCAGTAAGCGGGAGAACACCGGGGAGCTGTTTTTT.

The chain joins TRBV28 to TRBJ1-1; the D gene is possibly TRBD1 (5 bases). CDR1 is MDHEN and CDR2 is SYDVKM in the germline V gene. The CDR3 covers 15 residues. The V end lost 5 bases, the J end lost 0 bases, and 13 bases lay between the germline ends. The CDR3 loop is CASSQSDSMNTEAFF. The CDR3 DNA reads as TGTGCCAGCAGTCAATCTGACAGTATGAACACTGAAGCTTTCTTT.

The chain carries TRBV4-1 and TRBJ1-5, with no clear D. The V gene lost 4 bases and the J gene lost 0 bases, with 13 bases spanning the gap. CDR3 size: 16 residues. Per the germline V gene, CDR1 is MGHRA and CDR2 is YSYEKL. Written as DNA, the CDR3 is TGCGCCAGCAGCCCCCGGGCGGGTGTTAGCAATCAGCCCCAGCATTTT. It encodes CASSPRAGVSNQPQHF.

This chain connects TRBV7-6 to TRBJ2-7; 10 bases match TRBD2. Trimming cost V 4 bases and J 3 bases; bases outside gene matches: 6. Germline values: CDR1 SGHVS, CDR2 FNYEAQ. This CDR3 is built from 15 residues. This CDR3 reads CASSSLAGAFYEQYF. Written as DNA, the CDR3 is TGTGCCAGCAGCTCCCTAGCGGGGGCCTTCTACGAGCAGTACTTC.

The chain combines TRBV27 with TRBJ2-7; D is undetermined. Germline CDR1 is MNHEY and CDR2 is SMNVEV (reference sequence). V was shortened by 6 bases and J by 1 base, with 13 bases between the two germline ends. CDR3 length: 14 amino acids. DNA of the CDR3: TGTGCCAGCAGCTCCGTGTGGGAATCCTACGAGCAGTACTTC. This translates into CASSSVWESYEQYF.

The chain joins TRBV9 to TRBJ1-4; D gene unclear. Looked up from germline, CDR1 is SGDLS and CDR2 is YYNGEE. The CDR3 covers 14 residues. Trimming pared 1 base from V and 0 bases from J, leaving 4 bases between. The CDR3 protein is CASSVTATNEKLFF. The CDR3 DNA sequence: TGTGCCAGCAGCGTAACCGCAACTAATGAAAAACTGTTTTTT.

V usage is TRBV6-5 and J usage is TRBJ1-5; tentative D call: TRBD1 (5 bases). Germline CDR1 and CDR2: MNHEY and SVGAGI. The CDR3 consists of 15 residues. V was pared by 5 bases and J by 6 bases, with 17 bases between. The CDR3 bases are TGTGCCAGCAGTGCCCACGGGTTGGGGGGTCAGCCCCAGCATTTT. This sequence encodes CASSAHGLGGQPQHF.

The chain employs TRBV18 and TRBJ2-7, with 12 bases aligning to TRBD1. The CDR3 is 16 residues long. Germline V gene lookup returns CDR1 KGHSH and CDR2 LQKENI. Trimming cost V 2 bases and J 0 bases; bases outside gene matches: 2. The CDR3 nucleotides are TGTGCCAGCTCACCAAGGGGACAGGGGGCCTCCTACGAGCAGTACTTC. Translated: CASSPRGQGASYEQYF.

This sequence joins TRBV7-9 and TRBJ1-2; weak D call: TRBD1 (6 bases). Germline loops: CDR1 SEHNR, CDR2 FQNEAQ (reference sequence). V gave up 5 bases and J gave up 5 bases, with 18 bases separating them. The CDR3 is 15 amino acids. The DNA for the CDR3 is TGTGCCAGCAGCCCCCGTCAGGGGACTACATATGGCTACACCTTC. Its protein is CASSPRQGTTYGYTF.

The chain combines TRBV27 with TRBJ1-6, with 8 positions matching TRBD1. Trimming removed 0 bases from V and 7 bases from J; junction bases left unmatched: 2. This CDR3 spans 15 amino acids. Germline CDR1 and CDR2: MNHEY and SMNVEV (reference sequence). In DNA form, the CDR3 reads TGTGCCAGCAGTTTATCGGCAGGGGGCAATTCACCCCTCCACTTT. This translates into CASSLSAGGNSPLHF.

CDR3 sequence (DNA): TGTGCCAGCAGCCTCGGGCGGGAGAGGAACGGGGAGCTGTTTTTT. Amino acid sequence: CASSLGRERNGELFF. The chain links TRBV7-9 to TRBJ2-2, with 7 bases that match TRBD2. From germline, CDR1 is SEHNR and CDR2 FQNEAQ (reference sequence). The CDR3 spans 15 residues. Trimming at V came to 5 bases and at J to 7 bases, leaving 10 bases not matched to a gene. The full variable domain, its missing parts supplied by reference TRBV7-9 and TRBJ2-2, is DTGVSQNPRHKITKRGQNVTFRCDPISEHNRLYWYRQTLGQGPEFLTYFQNEAQLEKSRLLSDRFSAERPKGSFSTLEIQRTEQGDSAMYLCASSLGRERNGELFFGEGSRLTVL.

This clone is a singleton in its sample. The rearrangement joins TRBV4-3 to TRBJ2-7; D tentatively fits TRBD1 or TRBD2 (5 bases each). Trimming took off 0 bases at V and 5 bases at J, with 11 bases between the two ends. Per the germline V gene, CDR1 is LGHNA and CDR2 is YSLEER. This CDR3 is 14 amino acids long. The CDR3 spells CASSQDGDGDEQYF. The DNA for the CDR3 is TGCGCCAGCAGCCAAGATGGGGACGGCGACGAGCAGTACTTC.

This chain connects TRBV29-1 to TRBJ2-3; TRBD1 might be the D (7 bases). Trimming removed 4 bases from V and 0 bases from J, with 23 bases in between. Germline V lookup: CDR1 SQVTM, CDR2 ANQGSEA. The CDR3 has 18 amino acids. CDR3 coding DNA: TGCAGCGTTGTCGGGGGCAGGGGGGCTCCATTTAGCACAGATACGCAGTATTTT. It is translated as CSVVGGRGAPFSTDTQYF.